The sample holds many counts of the clone carrying this T cell receptor beta chain. The data stem from a study of CD8 T cells in ankylosing spondylitis. From the 5' RACE reads, TCRdb called clonotypes with MiXCR, one entry per CDR3 protein. Here the sample spans roughly 230,000 distinct CDR3 sequences, 10% to 13% being singletons. CDR1 and CDR2 (germline): MNHEY, SMNVEV (reference sequence). This CDR3 contains 13 residues. Trimming removed 4 bases from V and 6 bases from J, with 9 bases in between. The sequenced sample was blood, either unsorted or a sorted T cell fraction (not recorded which). This TCR derives from a male donor with ankylosing spondylitis or in good health (not recorded which). This rearrangement joins TRBV27 to TRBJ2-2, with D perhaps matching TRBD1 (6 bases). The DNA for the CDR3 is TGTGCCAGCAGTTCCAGGGGTCCCGGGGAGCTGTTTTTT. This codes for CASSSRGPGELFF.